These T cell receptor beta chains were read from a single sample in a study of T-cell reconstitution after alpha-beta-depleted transplantation in children. In TCRdb, the PCR reads were re-called with MiXCR into one record per CDR3 protein. The table lists approximately 100,000 distinct CDR3 sequences, more than 10% of them singletons. Specimen: PBMCs from the stem cell graft donor, collected from the stem cell graft. These receptor sequences come from a human donor who donated a stem cell graft to a child with inherited bone marrow failure. The CDR3 runs from the conserved cysteine through the conserved F or W. D genes are given only for firm matches. Rows may omit the clone size; those that give it use once, few, many or a size class.

D gene | J gene | clone size | V gene | CDR3 protein | CDR3 DNA
NA | TRBJ2-4 | NA | TRBV11-2 | CASSLRLRSQGNIQYF | TGTGCCAGCAGCTTACGCCTGCGGTCCCAGGGGAACATTCAGTACTTC
NA | TRBJ1-1 | NA | TRBV5-4 | CASRAGGFCTEAFF | TGTGCCAGCAGGGCTGGGGGGTTCTGCACTGAAGCTTTCTTT
NA | TRBJ2-3 | few | TRBV4-2 | CASSQEEMVAQYF | TGTGCCAGCAGCCAAGAAGAGATGGTAGCGCAGTATTTT
NA | TRBJ2-7 | many | TRBV9 | CASDSYEQYF | TGTGCCAGCGACTCCTACGAGCAGTACTTC
NA | TRBJ2-7 | many | TRBV28 | CASSDRDKLKKGSYEQYF | TGTGCCAGCAGCGACCGGGACAAGCTAAAAAAGGGCTCCTACGAGCAGTACTTC
TRBD1 | TRBJ2-2 | many | TRBV5-1 | CASSMTGSTGELFF | TGCGCCAGCAGTATGACAGGGTCGACCGGGGAGCTGTTTTTT
NA | TRBJ1-5 | NA | TRBV18 | CASSPGFSNQPQHF | TGTGCCAGCTCACCGGGGTTTAGCAATCAGCCCCAGCATTTT
TRBD2 | TRBJ2-7 | many | TRBV5-1 | CASSLQPGEGYEQYF | TGCGCCAGCAGCTTGCAACCCGGGGAGGGCTACGAGCAGTACTTC
TRBD2 | TRBJ2-3 | NA | TRBV5-6 | CASSRGLAGGPDTQYF | TGTGCCAGCAGCCGCGGACTAGCGGGGGGTCCAGATACGCAGTATTTT
NA | TRBJ2-7 | NA | TRBV4-3 | CASSQDWAIFYEQYF | TGCGCCAGCAGCCAAGATTGGGCCATATTTTACGAGCAGTACTTC
NA | TRBJ2-5 | many | TRBV7-3 | CASSLMGWRGQETQYF | TGTGCCAGCAGCTTAATGGGGTGGAGGGGCCAAGAGACCCAGTACTTC
NA | TRBJ2-3 | many | TRBV5-1 | CASSLEQFTDTQYF | TGCGCCAGCAGCTTGGAGCAGTTCACAGATACGCAGTATTTT
NA | TRBJ2-5 | many | TRBV7-9 | CASSSSQGTQYF | TGTGCCAGCAGCTCATCCCAGGGGACCCAGTACTTC
TRBD2 | TRBJ2-5 | many | TRBV5-1 | CASSLGLAGYQETQYF | TGCGCCAGCAGCTTAGGACTAGCGGGGTACCAAGAGACCCAGTACTTC
NA | TRBJ1-1 | many | TRBV6-2/TRBV6-3 | CASSYDLGLYTEAFF | TGTGCCAGCAGTTACGACTTGGGACTTTACACTGAAGCTTTCTTT